A single sample gave rise to the 18 T cell receptor beta chains below, sequenced in a study of identifying expanded T cells in peripheral blood. Repertoires were generated with immunoSEQ multiplex PCR, while TCRdb's copy carries only in-frame clones and drops some. Found here are 90,000 to 100,000 clones, around nine tenths of them singletons; the top ten hold roughly 3.9%. The specimen sequenced was blood. These receptors came from a person between 18 and 75 years old in good health.

This rearrangement joins TRBV21-1 to TRBJ1-3; the D call in the table, TRBD1, was not verified against the DNA. TRBV21-1 is a listed pseudogene. The CDR3 spans 14 residues. CDR3 amino acids: CASSRQDSGNTIYF. In DNA form, the CDR3 reads TGTGCCAGCAGTCGACAGGACTCTGGAAACACCATATATTTT.

This clone was picked up one time. The chain links TRBV6-1 to TRBJ1-1; 9 bases are shared with TRBD1. V lost 5 bases to trimming and J lost 2 bases; unmatched junction nucleotides: 3. CDR1 and CDR2 (germline): MNHNS, SASEGT. The CDR3 has 14 residues. The CDR3 loop reads CASSKTGGNTEAFF. CDR3 bases: TGTGCCAGCAGTAAAACAGGGGGCAACACTGAAGCTTTCTTT.

This chain joins TRBV6-6 and TRBJ2-3; 9 bases are a match to TRBD2. V lost 5 bases to trimming and J lost 4 bases; unmatched junction nucleotides: 10. The V gene's germline CDR1 is MNHNY and CDR2 SVGAGI (reference sequence). The CDR3 contains 16 residues. CDR3 DNA: TGTGCCAGCAGTGTCCGGGGTAGCGGGAGCCCAGATACGCAGTATTTT. It codes for CASSVRGSGSPDTQYF.

By sample share, this clone is medium-sized. V is TRBV27 and J is TRBJ2-4; D perhaps matches TRBD1 (6 bases). Germline loops: CDR1 MNHEY, CDR2 SMNVEV (reference sequence). The CDR3 covers 14 residues. V was clipped by 6 bases and J by 3 bases, with 12 bases between them. The CDR3 is CASSTGMDKNIQYF. CDR3 nucleotide sequence: TGTGCCAGCAGCACAGGGATGGACAAAAACATTCAGTACTTC.

V is TRBV6-5 and J is TRBJ2-1, with D uncertain. CDR1 is MNHEY, CDR2 SVGAGI, per germline. V lost 8 bases and J 0 bases, leaving 11 bases between the germline ends. CDR3 length: 14 residues. CDR3 in DNA: TGTGCCAGCGGTCAGACGGGCTCCTACAATGAGCAGTTCTTC. This gives the protein CASGQTGSYNEQFF.

The chain has TRBV2 and TRBJ2-3; D may be TRBD2 (6 bases). The CDR3 runs to 13 residues. V gave up 6 bases and J gave up 1 base, with 8 bases separating them. Germline V gives CDR1 SNHLY, CDR2 FYNNEI. CDR3 amino acids: CASRASGTDTQYF. For the CDR3, the DNA is TGTGCCAGCAGGGCTAGCGGCACAGATACGCAGTATTTT.

The chain carries TRBV7-9 and TRBJ2-7; possibly TRBD1 for D (6 bases). With 8 bases removed from V and 3 bases from J, the gap between germline ends came to 14 bases. CDR1 SEHNR and CDR2 FQNEAQ come from the germline V gene (reference sequence). The CDR3 has 13 amino acids. CDR3 nucleotide sequence: TGTGCCAGCGTGGCTCCAGGGGTCTACGAGCAGTACTTC. Protein: CASVAPGVYEQYF.

The chain employs TRBV6-6 and TRBJ1-2, with D perhaps matching TRBD1 (6 bases). Germline CDR1 is MNHNY and CDR2 is SVGAGI (reference sequence). The V end was cut by 6 bases, the J end by 4 bases, with 21 bases between. The CDR3 sequence is 16 residues long. The CDR3 bases are TGTGCCAGCAGCCTCGTAAAGGGGGGCGACGGCTATGGCTACACCTTC. Amino acid sequence: CASSLVKGGDGYGYTF.

The rearrangement joins TRBV4-1 to TRBJ1-6, with TRBD1 identical over 9 bases. V shed 4 bases and J 5 bases; nucleotides not matched to a gene: 6. Germline V gene lookup returns CDR1 MGHRA and CDR2 YSYEKL. The CDR3 spans 16 residues. CDR3 region: CASSPRDRVNNSPLHF. The CDR3 bases are TGCGCCAGCAGCCCCCGGGACAGGGTAAATAATTCACCCCTCCACTTT.

This clone appeared many times. The chain carries TRBV6-5 and TRBJ1-2, with 8 bases matching TRBD1. This CDR3 contains 13 residues. CDR1 is MNHEY, CDR2 SVGAGI, per germline. V lost 2 bases to trimming and J lost 7 bases; unmatched junction nucleotides: 3. The CDR3 DNA follows: TGTGCCAGCAGTTACAGGCAGGGGGCTGGCTACACCTTC. This codes for CASSYRQGAGYTF.

The V gene is TRBV7-9, the J gene TRBJ2-5; the D is unclear. The CDR3 contains 14 residues. The germline V and J ends were trimmed by 2 bases and 5 bases, with 12 bases remaining between them. Per the germline V gene, CDR1 is SEHNR and CDR2 is FQNEAQ (reference sequence). The chain's CDR3 is CASSLMLSTETQYF. The CDR3 DNA sequence: TGTGCCAGCAGCTTAATGCTATCTACGGAGACCCAGTACTTC. Full variable domain (missing parts from reference TRBV7-9 and TRBJ2-5): DTGVSQNPRHKITKRGQNVTFRCDPISEHNRLYWYRQTLGQGPEFLTYFQNEAQLEKSRLLSDRFSAERPKGSFSTLEIQRTEQGDSAMYLCASSLMLSTETQYFGPGTRLLVL.

This rearrangement joins TRBV9 to TRBJ2-1; unclear D gene. Germline V gives CDR1 SGDLS, CDR2 YYNGEE. The CDR3 consists of 11 residues. Trimming stripped 3 bases from V and 7 bases from J, with 5 bases between. CDR3 bases: TGTGCCAGCAGCGCTACTAATGAGCAGTTCTTC. The encoded protein is CASSATNEQFF.

The chain is built from TRBV27 and TRBJ1-5, with D unresolved. Trimming left V 7 bases short and J 2 bases short, with 18 bases between. The germline CDR1 and CDR2 sequences are MNHEY and SMNVEV (reference sequence). The CDR3 runs 16 residues. CDR3 sequence: CASTLRAQARNQPQHF. The DNA for the CDR3 is TGTGCCAGCACCCTACGGGCTCAGGCCCGCAATCAGCCCCAGCATTTT.

The V call is TRBV4-3, the J call TRBJ2-5, with D perhaps assigned TRBD1 or TRBD2 (6 bases each). The germline gives CDR1 LGHNA, CDR2 YSLEER. Trimming pared 0 bases from V and 3 bases from J, leaving 11 bases between. This CDR3 has 15 amino acids. The CDR3 reads CASSQDEEGEETQYF. CDR3 DNA sequence: TGCGCCAGCAGCCAAGATGAGGAGGGGGAAGAGACCCAGTACTTC.

This chain connects TRBV6-6 to TRBJ2-3; tentatively, D is TRBD2 (5 bases). The CDR3 runs 14 residues. Germline CDR1 reads MNHNY; CDR2 reads SVGAGI (reference sequence). Trimming took 2 bases from V and 3 from J, leaving 9 bases between them. The DNA for the CDR3 is TGTGCCAGCAGTTACGGGAGTCCGACAGATACGCAGTATTTT. Amino acids: CASSYGSPTDTQYF.

The CDR3 loop is CASSPVRPGELFF. The CDR3 region has the DNA TGTGCCAGCAGCCCAGTGCGGCCCGGGGAGCTGTTTTTT. The V gene is TRBV7-2, the J gene TRBJ2-2; the D is unclear. Germline V gene lookup returns CDR1 SGHTA and CDR2 FQGNSA. CDR3 length: 13 amino acids. The germline V and J ends were trimmed by 5 bases and 6 bases, with 10 bases remaining between them. Filled out from reference TRBV7-2 and TRBJ2-2, the complete variable domain reads GAGVSQSPSNKVTEKGKDVELRCDPISGHTALYWYRQSLGQGLEFLIYFQGNSAPDKSGLPSDRFSAERTGGSVSTLTIQRTQQEDSAVYLCASSPVRPGELFFGEGSRLTVL.

The gene calls are TRBV7-2 and TRBJ2-7; D is undetermined. The ends were cut back, 1 base at V and 0 bases at J, with 10 bases in the middle. Germline CDR1 is SGHTA and CDR2 is FQGNSA. The CDR3 totals 15 residues. CDR3 in amino acids: CASSLDRSSSYEQYF. In DNA form, the CDR3 reads TGTGCCAGCAGCTTAGATAGGTCCAGCTCCTACGAGCAGTACTTC.

The genes are TRBV30 and TRBJ1-1; D gene ambiguous. The CDR3 totals 12 residues. Trimming stripped 4 bases from V and 1 base from J, with 7 bases between. Germline CDR1 reads GTSNPN; CDR2 reads SVGIG (reference sequence). CDR3 coding DNA: TGTGCCTGGAACATAGGGAACACTGAAGCTTTCTTT. The encoded protein is CAWNIGNTEAFF.